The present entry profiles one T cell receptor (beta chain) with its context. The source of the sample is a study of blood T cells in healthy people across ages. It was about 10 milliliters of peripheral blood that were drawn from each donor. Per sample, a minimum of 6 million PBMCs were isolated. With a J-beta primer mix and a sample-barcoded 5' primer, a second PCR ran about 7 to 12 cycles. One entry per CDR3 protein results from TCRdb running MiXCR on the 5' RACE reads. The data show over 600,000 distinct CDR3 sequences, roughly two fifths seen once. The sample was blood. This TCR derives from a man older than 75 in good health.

The CDR3 DNA follows: TGTGCCAGCAGTTCCCCTCGACAGGTTCACACTGAAGCTTTCTTT. Amino acids: CASSSPRQVHTEAFF. The chain is built from TRBV6-5 and TRBJ1-1; possible D gene TRBD1, 6 bases. The V end lost 4 bases, the J end lost 3 bases, and 15 bases lay between the germline ends. Germline V lookup: CDR1 MNHEY, CDR2 SVGAGI. The CDR3 covers 15 residues.